This TCR beta chain was captured in a study of T cells in Graves' hyperthyroidism and ophthalmopathy. Whole-study findings and limits: It was a median approximately 6.9 months before onset that the model predicted ophthalmopathy. From stable hyperthyroidism, ophthalmopathy was separated by a 13 V-J model.

Germline V CDR1 and CDR2: SNHLY, FYNNEI. V lost 2 bases to trimming and J lost 5 bases; unmatched junction nucleotides: 0. This CDR3 comprises 14 residues. What was amplified from RNA transcripts were TCR beta CDR3 regions. During a first-round RT-PCR of the TCR CDR3, the HTBI primer set was used. In TCRdb, the multiplex PCR reads were re-called with MiXCR into one record per CDR3 protein. This sample has around 270,000 distinct CDR3 sequences, with roughly 19% found just once. Patients affected by ophthalmopathy presented a Clinical Activity Score of at least 3, a NOSPECS grade of at least 4, and disease duration below 3 months. Exclusion followed for patients with uncontrolled infection, other autoimmune disease, pregnancy or lactation. This clonotype has just a few counts. Its antigen is as yet unknown.

Source material: blood. This sequence was found in a man aged 50 or older with Graves' ophthalmopathy. The chain combines TRBV2 with TRBJ2-1; 10 nucleotides line up with TRBD2. CDR3 protein: CASSELAGDNEQFF. The CDR3, as DNA: TGTGCCAGCAGTGAACTAGCGGGAGACAATGAGCAGTTCTTC.